This TCR beta chain was obtained from a study of blood T cell repertoires in COVID-19 (dated by TCRdb to 2018 to 2021). Study-wide context: Samples from collaborators originated in the United States, Italy and Spain and spanned both the acute and convalescent phases of COVID-19. The prospective study material was composed of cDNA or gDNA derived from T cells, B-cell-depleted T cells, or PBMCs. Subjects who had been exposed to COVID-19, were actively infected with it, or had recovered from it provided the deeply sampled blood TCRbeta repertoires that made up the dataset. The repertoires were made available in a free public database intended to serve as a resource for research on the immune response to SARS-CoV-2. The samples were drawn from two sources: the first 160 participants of the ongoing ImmuneRACE study, and 1,000 to 1,500 subjects contributed by 6 global collaborators. The sample metadata nearly always contained a de-identified subject ID, COVID-19 status, age in years and sex. Where HLA class I and class II types were available, the types were taken from metadata supplied by the sample provider, not from assay-based typing.

TCRbeta CDR3 regions were amplified from genomic DNA by means of the immunoSEQ Assay, a bias-controlled multiplex PCR. The published analysis was carried out like this. Nucleated cell counts per sample were estimated from amplification of reference gene primers within the assay. To quantify the absolute abundance of each unique TCRbeta CDR3 rearrangement, sequence reads were collapsed and filtered. For each sample, productive Simpson clonality was calculated by taking the square root of Simpson's diversity index across productive rearrangements. TCRdb provides this immuneACCESS table in a form limited to in-frame rearrangements. Some clones are lacking; in checked studies, under half of them reflect an unresolved V gene, and why the rest are absent is not known. The V and J calls and clone size were taken over from that table, and D and trimming were inferred from the DNA. This sample lists around 200,000 clones; about 80% were detected once. The top ten clones comprise roughly 7% of the sample.

The table lists this clone with a count of one. The specificity of this receptor is unknown. Base-call qualities are not available, and no considerably larger clone is one nucleotide away. The collaborating institutions used their own protocols to collect whole blood in K2EDTA tubes. For TCRbeta analysis, collaborator samples were shipped as frozen whole blood, as isolated PBMCs, or as DNA extracted from either sample type. Overall study results and their limits: How much clinical and demographic metadata was included differed by source and by participant, and the metadata was provided uncurated.

The CDR3, from cysteine to phenylalanine, totals 16 residues. CDR3 DNA only is kept here, 48 bases in frame from base 1. V is pared back by 2 bases and J by 3 bases, with 16 bases lying between the germline termini. From a lookup of the germline V gene (reference sequence), CDR1 and CDR2 are PRHDT and FYEKMQ. The TCR originated in a human donor in a cohort sampled during active COVID-19. The chain joins TRBV13 to TRBJ1-2, with a tentative D gene TRBD1 over 6 matching bases. Material for sequencing was peripheral blood. The nucleotide sequence reads as follows: TGTGCCAGCAGCTTACCCAGGGAGGGGGAAGACTATGGCTACACCTTC. It translates as CASSLPREGEDYGYTF. The entire variable domain, with the stretches around the CDR3 drawn from the reference TRBV13 and TRBJ1-2 proteins, is AAGVIQSPRHLIKEKRETATLKCYPIPRHDTVYWYQQGPGQDPQFLISFYEKMQSDKGSIPDRFSAQQFSDYHSELNMSSLELGDSALYFCASSLPREGEDYGYTFGSGTRLTVV.